This T cell receptor (beta chain) was profiled in a study of cytomegalovirus exposure and HLA in healthy donors. This clone was detected a few times. Its antigen is undetermined. Study-wide results and caveats: The tendency of first-cohort TCR clusters to co-occur in the 90 to 150 validation repertoires was the finding of a later analysis. With high specificity and sensitivity, the classifier reportedly diagnosed cytomegalovirus status.

This CDR3 region has 16 residues. Germline lookup yields CDR1 SEHNR and CDR2 FQNEAQ (reference sequence). The ends were cut back, 2 bases at V and 0 bases at J, with 14 bases in the middle. This table comes from immunoSEQ multiplex PCR, and its TCRdb copy is limited to in-frame clones, with some not included. Of about 150,000 clones in the sample, about 82% were seen once. This clonotype originated in a human donor in good health. The chain combines TRBV7-9 with TRBJ2-7, with D perhaps TRBD2 (6 bases). The specimen was PBMCs. CDR3 amino acids: CASSLFGSEPSYEQYF. CDR3 nucleotides: TGTGCCAGCAGCTTATTCGGGAGTGAACCCTCCTACGAGCAGTACTTC. Based on the CDR3 plus reference TRBV7-9 and TRBJ2-7, the full variable domain is DTGVSQNPRHKITKRGQNVTFRCDPISEHNRLYWYRQTLGQGPEFLTYFQNEAQLEKSRLLSDRFSAERPKGSFSTLEIQRTEQGDSAMYLCASSLFGSEPSYEQYFGPGTRLTVT.